This is a list of T cell receptor beta chains from one sample in a study of shared clonotypes between healthy human individuals. Sequencing used immunoSEQ multiplex PCR; TCRdb keeps in-frame clones, though not all of them. This table holds 850,000 to 1,200,000 clones, around 76% found once. Sequencing was carried out using memory CD4+ T cells sorted from blood. These receptors came from a man aged 18 to 29 in good health. CDR3s include the opening cysteine and the closing phenylalanine or tryptophan. Each record gives: J gene, V gene, D gene, clone size, CDR3 DNA, CDR3 protein. D genes are given only for firm matches. Where a row states a size, it is once, few, many or the class of an expanded clone; other rows omit it.

J: TRBJ2-7; V: TRBV5-1; D: TRBD2; size: few; DNA: TGCGCCAGCAGCGGACTAGCGGGAGGGCCCCAGGACGAGCAGTACTTC; CDR3: CASSGLAGGPQDEQYF
J: TRBJ2-1; V: TRBV4-2; D: TRBD1; size: -; DNA: TGTGCCAGCAGCTCAGGACAGGCGTACAATGAGCAGTTCTTC; CDR3: CASSSGQAYNEQFF
J: TRBJ2-6; V: TRBV6-1; D: -; size: once; DNA: TGTGCCAGCAGTGAAGAATGGGATTCTGGGGCCAACGTCCTGACTTTC; CDR3: CASSEEWDSGANVLTF
J: TRBJ1-2; V: TRBV7-9; D: TRBD1; size: -; DNA: TGTGCCAGCAGCTTAGGTTTCCTGGGGACAGGGGGTCCCAACTATGGCTACACCTTC; CDR3: CASSLGFLGTGGPNYGYTF
J: TRBJ1-4; V: TRBV10-2; D: -; size: few; DNA: TGCGCCAGCAAGAGTAATGAAAAACTGTTTTTT; CDR3: CASKSNEKLFF
J: TRBJ2-7; V: TRBV6-5; D: -; size: -; DNA: TGTGCCAGCAGTTCCCTAGGAAGCGCCTACGAGCAGTACTTC; CDR3: CASSSLGSAYEQYF
J: TRBJ2-3; V: TRBV6-1; D: -; size: few; DNA: TGTGCCAGCAGTGATGGACAGCGCACAGATACGCAGTATTTT; CDR3: CASSDGQRTDTQYF
J: TRBJ1-1; V: TRBV10-3; D: -; size: -; DNA: TGTGCCATCAGTGATCCGGGCAGCCTAGCGAACACTGAAGCTTTCTTT; CDR3: CAISDPGSLANTEAFF
J: TRBJ1-1; V: TRBV4-3; D: -; size: once; DNA: TGCGCCAGCAGCCAAGATCTTTTGGGGGGGCTGACTGAAGCTTTCTTT; CDR3: CASSQDLLGGLTEAFF
J: TRBJ2-1; V: TRBV18; D: -; size: -; DNA: TGTGCCAGCTCACCCCGAACTCAGAGCTCCTACAATGAGCAGTTCTTC; CDR3: CASSPRTQSSYNEQFF